This TCR beta chain emerged from a study of cytomegalovirus exposure and HLA in healthy donors. Overall study context: A prior study identified 117 million unique TCR beta sequences from 190 million or so T cells. Study outcomes and limitations: In a later analysis, TCR beta V- and J-gene trimming showed a link to a missense DCLRE1C variant.

With 60 Vbeta and 13 Jbeta primers, the PCR was carried out. Sequencing was performed with immunoSEQ multiplex PCR; in TCRdb, only in-frame clones are kept and a portion is missing. The profile shows about 100,000 clones, 70% to 80% of them singletons. A note on this clone: Its target is not known.

This CDR3 region has 14 residues. Losses at the gene ends were 6 bases for V and 0 bases for J; bases not matched to a gene: 4. Germline V gene lookup returns CDR1 SQVTM and CDR2 ANQGSEA. This clonotype was obtained from a man in his fifties in good health and CMV-seropositive. Sequencing was carried out using PBMCs. The rearrangement joins TRBV29-1 to TRBJ2-1; 8 nucleotides match TRBD1. The CDR3 DNA follows: TGCAGCGTCAGACAGGGGAGCTCCTACAATGAGCAGTTCTTC. It encodes CSVRQGSSYNEQFF.